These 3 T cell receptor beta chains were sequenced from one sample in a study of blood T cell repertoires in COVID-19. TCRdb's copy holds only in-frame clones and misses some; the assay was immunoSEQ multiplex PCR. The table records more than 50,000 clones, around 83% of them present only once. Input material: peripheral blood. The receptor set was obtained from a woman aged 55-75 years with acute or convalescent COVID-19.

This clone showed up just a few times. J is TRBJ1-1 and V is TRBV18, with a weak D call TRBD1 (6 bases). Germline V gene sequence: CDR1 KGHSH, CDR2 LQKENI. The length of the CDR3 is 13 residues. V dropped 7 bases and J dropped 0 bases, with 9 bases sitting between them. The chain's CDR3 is CASCTGMNTEAFF. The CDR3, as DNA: TGTGCCAGCTGTACAGGGATGAACACTGAAGCTTTCTTT.

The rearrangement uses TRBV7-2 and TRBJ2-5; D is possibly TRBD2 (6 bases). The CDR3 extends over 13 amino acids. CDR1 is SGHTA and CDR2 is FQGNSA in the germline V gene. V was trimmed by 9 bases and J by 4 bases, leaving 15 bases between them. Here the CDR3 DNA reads TGTGCCAGTGCGTCTGGGCGGGGAGAGACCCAGTACTTC. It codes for CASASGRGETQYF.

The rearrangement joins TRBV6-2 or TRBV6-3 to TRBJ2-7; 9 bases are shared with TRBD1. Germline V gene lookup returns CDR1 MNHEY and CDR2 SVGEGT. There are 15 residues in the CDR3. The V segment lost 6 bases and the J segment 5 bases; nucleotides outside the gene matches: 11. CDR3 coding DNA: TGTGCCAGCAGCCGAATGGGACAGGGTATCCACGAGCAGTACTTC. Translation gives CASSRMGQGIHEQYF.